Below, 13 T cell receptor beta chains from the same sample are listed, as sequenced in a study of preoperative IRX-2 immunotherapy in early breast cancer. Treatment in this sample: preoperative locoregional IRX-2 cytokine immunotherapy. Some clones are missing from TCRdb's copy, which holds only in-frame ones; the method was immunoSEQ multiplex PCR. This sample carries some 99,000 clones, roughly 90% of them seen once, and the ten largest clones take about 2.1%. Sample: tumor tissue, taken after IRX-2 immunotherapy. All receptors come from a human donor with breast cancer.

The chain uses TRBV19 and TRBJ1-2; TRBD1 matches at 8 bases. Germline values: CDR1 LNHDA, CDR2 SQIVND (reference sequence). After removal of 6 bases from V and 3 bases from J, the junction contained 15 bases not matched to a gene. The CDR3 is made up of 17 amino acids. CDR3 in DNA: TGTGCCAGTAGCCCCGGGACAGGTACCGGCAACCACTATGGCTACACCTTC. Amino acids: CASSPGTGTGNHYGYTF.

The chain is built from TRBV11-3 and TRBJ1-1, with 7 bases aligning to TRBD1. Germline V lookup: CDR1 SGHNT, CDR2 YENEEA. The V and J ends lost 1 base and 1 base, in that order; junction bases with no gene match: 3. CDR3 size: 15 residues. This chain's CDR3 is CASSLGSGGNTEAFF. As DNA, the CDR3 is TGTGCCAGCAGCTTAGGTTCAGGGGGGAACACTGAAGCTTTCTTT. Drawing the rest from reference TRBV11-3 and TRBJ1-1, the complete variable domain is EAGVVQSPRYKIIEKKQPVAFWCNPISGHNTLYWYLQNLGQGPELLIRYENEEAVDDSQLPKDRFSAERLKGVDSTLKIQPAELGDSAVYLCASSLGSGGNTEAFFGQGTRLTVV.

The chain combines TRBV9 with TRBJ1-5, with D possibly being TRBD1 (5 bases). V was shortened by 5 bases and J by 1 base, with 10 bases between the two germline ends. The length of the CDR3 is 14 residues. Germline V lookup: CDR1 SGDLS, CDR2 YYNGEE. The CDR3 bases are TGTGCCAGCAGTGGGGGTGGGAGCAATCAGCCCCAGCATTTT. Encoded protein: CASSGGGSNQPQHF.

The chain recombines TRBV19 with TRBJ2-1, with TRBD2 identical over 7 bases. Germline V gene sequence: CDR1 LNHDA, CDR2 SQIVND (reference sequence). The trim removed 10 bases at V and 0 bases at J, leaving 6 bases unmatched. The CDR3 sequence is 14 residues long. The CDR3 coding sequence is TGTGCCACCCTCGGGGGGAGCTCCTACAATGAGCAGTTCTTC. It translates to CATLGGSSYNEQFF.

The rearrangement joins TRBV6-8 to TRBJ1-5, with 11 bases that match TRBD1. V shed 5 bases, J shed 7 bases, and the junction held 7 bases outside the gene matches. This CDR3 spans 15 amino acids. The germline V gene encodes CDR1 MNHGY and CDR2 SAAAGT. The CDR3 protein is CASSRGTGGAQPQHF. CDR3 sequence (DNA): TGTGCCAGCAGTCGCGGGACAGGGGGAGCACAGCCCCAGCATTTT.

The rearrangement uses TRBV7-6 and TRBJ2-7, with unresolved D. V gave up 0 bases and J gave up 3 bases, with 12 bases separating them. Looked up from germline, CDR1 is SGHVS and CDR2 is FNYEAQ. The CDR3 has 15 residues. The CDR3 sequence is CASSLAPKNYYEQYF. The CDR3, as DNA: TGTGCCAGCAGCTTAGCTCCTAAAAATTACTACGAGCAGTACTTC.

This chain connects TRBV28 to TRBJ1-4; no clear D gene. The CDR3 runs to 17 residues. Germline CDR1 reads MDHEN; CDR2 reads SYDVKM. V shed 6 bases and J shed 0 bases, with 17 bases lying between them. Here the CDR3 DNA reads TGTGCCAGCAGGGGCCCAAGGAGCGGGGCAACTAATGAAAAACTGTTTTTT. Protein: CASRGPRSGATNEKLFF. Together with reference TRBV28 and TRBJ1-4, the CDR3 gives the full variable domain: DVKVTQSSRYLVKRTGEKVFLECVQDMDHENMFWYRQDPGLGLRLIYFSYDVKMKEKGDIPEGYSVSREKKERFSLILESASTNQTSMYLCASRGPRSGATNEKLFFGSGTQLSVL.

J is TRBJ1-1 and V is TRBV19; 10 bases line up with TRBD1. The V gene's germline CDR1 is LNHDA and CDR2 SQIVND (reference sequence). V gave up 6 bases and J gave up 1 base; unmatched junction bases: 5. The CDR3 has 15 residues. The CDR3 loop is CASRRGTGENTEAFF. The DNA for the CDR3 is TGTGCCAGTAGACGAGGGACAGGGGAGAACACTGAAGCTTTCTTT.

This clone was recorded once. The rearrangement joins TRBV29-1 to TRBJ2-6; no clear D. Trimming took 1 base from V and 2 from J, leaving 3 bases between them. Per germline, CDR1 SQVTM and CDR2 ANQGSEA. CDR3 size: 13 residues. The CDR3 bases are TGCAGCGTTGAAGGAACTGGGGCCAACGTCCTGACTTTC. This codes for CSVEGTGANVLTF.

This clone was counted once. The V and J genes are TRBV11-3 and TRBJ2-5, with TRBD2 matching 9 bases. Germline CDR1 reads SGHNT; CDR2 reads YENEEA. This CDR3 has 15 amino acids. The trim removed 5 bases at V and 6 bases at J, leaving 10 bases unmatched. Written as DNA, the CDR3 is TGTGCCAGCAGCCTCCGGACTAGCGAGGGAAAGACCCAGTACTTC. Protein: CASSLRTSEGKTQYF.

The chain employs TRBV10-1 and TRBJ2-1, with 8 positions matching TRBD2. V lost 4 bases, J lost 7 bases, and 3 bases stayed unmatched. The CDR3 covers 13 residues. Looked up from germline, CDR1 is WNHNN and CDR2 is SYGVQD (reference sequence). The CDR3 sequence is CASSAGGVNEQFF. CDR3 in DNA: TGCGCCAGCAGTGCCGGGGGGGTAAATGAGCAGTTCTTC.

The rearrangement joins TRBV18 to TRBJ1-1, with 7 nucleotides matching TRBD1. This CDR3 has 14 residues. With V trimmed by 1 base and J by 4 bases, 3 bases remained unmatched. Germline V gene lookup returns CDR1 KGHSH and CDR2 LQKENI. CDR3: CASSPQGAVTEAFF. DNA for the CDR3: TGTGCCAGCTCACCACAGGGGGCGGTCACTGAAGCTTTCTTT.

Details on this clone: Its ends do not fully match the called genes, so a read error is possible. This chain uses TRBV5-1 with TRBJ1-3; D possibly corresponds to TRBD1 (5 bases). The germline V gene encodes CDR1 SGHRS and CDR2 YFSETQ. The CDR3 contains 16 residues. CDR3 protein: CASSLGRSGTGNTIYF. CDR3 DNA sequence: TGCGCCAGCAGCTTGGGTCGCTCAGGGACTGGAAATACCATATATTTT.